This T cell receptor (beta chain) was sequenced in a study of blood T cell repertoires in COVID-19. Across the whole study: Whether acute or convalescent, the COVID-19 samples came from the United States, Italy and Spain. PBMCs, B-cell-depleted T cells, or T cells provided the cDNA or gDNA that made up the material.

The authors' processing: The assay estimated nucleated cells by amplifying reference gene primers. Assay used: immunoSEQ multiplex PCR; TCRdb lists only in-frame clones, some missing. V, J and clone size were drawn from that table, and D and trimming were deduced from the DNA. The table includes about 180,000 clones, 83% detected once. The junction had 7 bases not matched to a gene; V was cut back by 6 bases and J by 8 bases. The length of the CDR3 is 14 residues. Germline values: CDR1 MNHNY, CDR2 SVGAGI (reference sequence). The source is a human donor in a cohort sampled during active COVID-19. The chain links TRBV6-6 to TRBJ1-2; the match to TRBD1 covers 12 bases. The specimen sequenced was peripheral blood. Here the CDR3 reads CASSNRDRGQGYTF. CDR3 DNA: TGTGCCAGCAGCAACCGGGACAGGGGGCAAGGCTACACCTTC.